The rows below give T cell receptor beta chains drawn from one sample of a study of blood T cells in healthy people across ages. Each CDR3 protein is one row after TCRdb ran MiXCR on the 5' RACE reads. The sample includes approximately 880,000 distinct CDR3 sequences, about 48% of them seen just once. The sequenced material came from blood. The origin of the receptors is a man aged 25-40 years in good health. CDR3s include the opening cysteine and the closing phenylalanine or tryptophan. The D gene is left open where the match is weak. For some rows the clone size is stated as once, few or many, or as a class when expanded; others skip it.

d_call	clone_size	j_call	v_call	cdr3_nt	cdr3_aa
NA	NA	TRBJ1-3	TRBV10-2	TGCGCCAGCAGCGAAGGGACGACTGGAAACACCATATATTTT	CASSEGTTGNTIYF
TRBD2	NA	TRBJ2-1	TRBV20-1	TGCAGTGCTACCGTAGCGGGGGGCATCTCCTACAATGAGCAGTTCTTC	CSATVAGGISYNEQFF
NA	NA	TRBJ2-1	TRBV6-6	TGTGCCAGCAGTTACTCGTCGGGTAATGGGATCTACAATGAGCAGTTCTTC	CASSYSSGNGIYNEQFF
NA	few	TRBJ1-4	TRBV12-3/TRBV12-4	TGTGCCAGCACCATTAGCCGAGGGGAAAAACTGTTTTTT	CASTISRGEKLFF
NA	many	TRBJ2-3	TRBV4-1	TGCGCCAGCAGCGTGGGACGCCCGGGCACAGATACGCAGTATTTT	CASSVGRPGTDTQYF
NA	NA	TRBJ1-5	TRBV28	TGTGCCAGCAGTGGGAGGGCCCTCAATCAGCCCCAGCATTTT	CASSGRALNQPQHF
TRBD1	many	TRBJ2-7	TRBV29-1	TGCAGCGTAGCGGGACAGGGCCTGGAGCAGTACTTC	CSVAGQGLEQYF
NA	NA	TRBJ2-3	TRBV10-3	TGTGCCATCAGCCTACAGGGCACAGATACGCAGTATTTT	CAISLQGTDTQYF
TRBD1	NA	TRBJ1-4	TRBV20-1	TGCAGTGCTAGAGATGACAGGGAGGCAACTAATGAAAAACTGTTTTTT	CSARDDREATNEKLFF
NA	NA	TRBJ2-2	TRBV12-3/TRBV12-4	TGTGCCAGCAGCCGCAACAGGGAGAACACCGGGGAGCTGTTTTTT	CASSRNRENTGELFF
NA	NA	TRBJ2-3	TRBV20-1	TGCAGTGCTCCCGGCGGCACAGATACGCAGTATTTT	CSAPGGTDTQYF
NA	few	TRBJ1-1	TRBV28	TGTGCCAGCAGGTCGGGACTGGGGGGAGTGAACACTGAAGCTTTCTTT	CASRSGLGGVNTEAFF